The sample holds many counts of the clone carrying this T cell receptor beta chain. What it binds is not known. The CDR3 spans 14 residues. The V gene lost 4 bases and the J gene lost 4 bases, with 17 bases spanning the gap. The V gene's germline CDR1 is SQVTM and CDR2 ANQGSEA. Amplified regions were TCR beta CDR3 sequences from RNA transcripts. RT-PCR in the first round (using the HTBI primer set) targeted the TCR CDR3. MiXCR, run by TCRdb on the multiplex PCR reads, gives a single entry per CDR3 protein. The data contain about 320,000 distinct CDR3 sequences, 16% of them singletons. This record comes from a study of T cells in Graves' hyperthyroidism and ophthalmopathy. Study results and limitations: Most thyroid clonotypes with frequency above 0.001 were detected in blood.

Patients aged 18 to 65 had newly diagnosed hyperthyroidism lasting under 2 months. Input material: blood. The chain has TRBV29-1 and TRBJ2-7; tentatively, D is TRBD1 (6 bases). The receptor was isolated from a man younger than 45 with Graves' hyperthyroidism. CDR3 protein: CSVVVGRGGYEQYF. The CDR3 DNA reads TGCAGCGTTGTGGTGGGCAGGGGTGGATACGAGCAGTACTTC.